Ten or more counts support the clone carrying this TCR beta chain. What it binds is unknown. The beta constant-region primer was an equimolar mix of two oligonucleotides covering TRBC1 and TRBC2. Nested alpha and beta constant-region primers with the SP2 primer drove four PCR rounds on ligated cDNA. Each CDR3 protein gets one entry after TCRdb re-called the UMI-ligation and nested PCR reads with MiXCR. The sample records more than 120,000 distinct CDR3 sequences, under 25% being singletons. This sample was taken from a study of naive and memory T cell subsets. Study-wide findings and caveats: Over 85% of naive TCR sequences appeared only once, unlike memory subsets. Clonotypes are single alpha or beta chains, not paired receptors. Findings for naive and memory subsets could not be checked against ground truth. Possibly reflecting memory cells re-expressing CD45RA, a few larger clonotypes occurred in naive repertoires, especially CD8.

Deletions cut 4 bases from V and 0 bases from J, with 7 bases between. Looked up from germline, CDR1 is MNHEY and CDR2 is SMNVEV (reference sequence). The CDR3 spans 14 residues. Sequenced: naive CD8+ T cells from blood. This receptor was taken from a human donor in good health. The chain carries TRBV27 and TRBJ1-5; D ambiguous. The CDR3, as DNA: TGTGCCAGCAGTTCGGATGATAGCAATCAGCCCCAGCATTTT. Protein: CASSSDDSNQPQHF.